This note documents a single TCR beta chain sequence. Its antigen is not identified. At about 310,000 cells each, triplicate sorts were carried out for each CD8+ T cell subset. This CDR3 is built from 17 residues. Per germline, CDR1 SGHAT and CDR2 FQDESV (reference sequence). The data derive from a study of CXCR3-negative and CXCR3-positive naive CD8 T cells. General study points: Both of the naive subsets showed about the same high diversity, but memory CD8+ cells had much less. TCR interaction strength was inferred from TRB CDR3 physicochemistry, as CD5 matched across naive subsets. Naive cells that were CXCR3-negative or CXCR3-positive used TRBV-TRBJ genes alike, while memory cells diverged.

UMI-labeled TRB cDNA libraries were prepared by 5' RACE. From its re-call of the 5' RACE reads, TCRdb lists each CDR3 protein once, without DNA. The sample has about 48,000 distinct CDR3 sequences. The sample comprised memory CD8+ T cells from blood. J is TRBJ2-7 and V is TRBV11-1; without DNA, the TCRdb call of TRBD1 cannot be checked. The receptor was isolated from a human donor in good health. Some clones in this sample may be carry-over from other donors' samples. The CDR3 spells CASSSTPRGRSSYEQYF.